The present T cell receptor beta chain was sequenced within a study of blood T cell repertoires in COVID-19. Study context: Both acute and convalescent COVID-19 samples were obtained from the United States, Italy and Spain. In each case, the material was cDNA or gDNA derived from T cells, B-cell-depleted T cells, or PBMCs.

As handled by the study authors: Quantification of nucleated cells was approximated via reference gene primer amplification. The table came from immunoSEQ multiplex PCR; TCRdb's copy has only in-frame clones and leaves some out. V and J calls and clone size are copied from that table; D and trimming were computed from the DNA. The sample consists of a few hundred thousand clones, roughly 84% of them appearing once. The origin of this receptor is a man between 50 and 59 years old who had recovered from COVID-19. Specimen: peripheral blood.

The CDR3 region is CASSLNTGGAGYTF. CDR3 DNA sequence: TGTGCCAGCAGTTTAAATACAGGGGGCGCTGGCTACACCTTC. The V gene is TRBV28, the J gene TRBJ1-2, with TRBD1 matching 9 bases. The CDR3 is made up of 14 amino acids. The ends lost 2 bases at V and 7 bases at J; junction bases unmatched: 5. Germline assignment: CDR1 MDHEN and CDR2 SYDVKM.